Described below is a single TCR beta chain sequence and its context. CDR1 KGHSH and CDR2 LQKENI come from the germline V gene. The CDR3 is 15 residues long. Trimming took 3 bases from V and 4 from J; bases not matched to a gene: 8. Per the original methods: Amplification of reference gene primers was used by the study to estimate nucleated cell counts. Generated by immunoSEQ multiplex PCR, the TCRdb table keeps only in-frame clones and is missing some. From that table come the V and J calls and clone size; the DNA was used to work out D and trimming. The sample consists of about 220,000 clones, 70% to 90% of them appearing once. The data were taken from a study of blood T cell repertoires in COVID-19. Overall study context: Both acute and convalescent COVID-19 samples were obtained from the United States, Italy and Spain. Sample material is recorded as cDNA or gDNA derived from T cells, B-cell-depleted T cells, or PBMCs.

One Seattle source followed patients from active infection through their disease course. What was sequenced was peripheral blood. This sequence joins TRBV18 and TRBJ2-7; 8 bases agree with TRBD1. The receptor was derived from a woman in her 70s with COVID-19, enrolled during active disease. The CDR3 DNA is TGTGCCAGCTCACCGGTTGGCAGGGGGCTTTACGAGCAGTACTTC. Protein: CASSPVGRGLYEQYF.